These T cell receptor beta chains were read from a single sample in a study of blood T cells in healthy people across ages. TCRdb reanalysed the 5' RACE reads using MiXCR and keeps one entry per CDR3 protein. The table records over 450,000 distinct CDR3 sequences, 24% of them present only once. These data also formed part of another study, on T cells of mothers and their children.

The material sequenced was blood. These receptor sequences come from a boy younger than 18 in good health. The CDR3 runs from the conserved cysteine through the conserved F or W. D genes are given only for firm matches. Only some rows state a clone size, as once, few, many or a class for expanded clones.

TRBV28	TRBJ1-2	.	.	TGTGCCAGCCTGGGGGTAATCGGTGGCTACACCTTC	CASLGVIGGYTF
TRBV27	TRBJ2-2	few	TRBD2	TGTGCCAGCAGTTCTGGGACTAGCGGGACAGGCGGGGAGCTGTTTTTT	CASSSGTSGTGGELFF
TRBV20-1	TRBJ2-5	.	TRBD2	TGCAGTGCTAGATCCGGACGGGGAGGGCCCGGACCCCAAGAGACCCAGTACTTC	CSARSGRGGPGPQETQYF
TRBV7-2	TRBJ2-5	.	TRBD1	TGTGCCAGCAGCTTTGACAGGGGGGATCAAGAGACCCAGTACTTC	CASSFDRGDQETQYF
TRBV5-5	TRBJ2-5	few	.	TGTGCCAGCAGCATCGGACCGCTGGAGACCCAGTACTTC	CASSIGPLETQYF
TRBV11-2	TRBJ2-5	.	.	TGTGCCAGCAGCCCAGGGCCCAGCCCTGGGCCCGATGAGCAGTACTTC	CASSPGPSPGPDEQYF
TRBV19	TRBJ2-1	once	TRBD2	TGTGCCAGTAGTGAAGGACTAGCTCCGAATGAGCAGTTCTTC	CASSEGLAPNEQFF
TRBV29-1	TRBJ1-1	few	.	TGCAGCGTTGTAGGCAGTGCCACTGAAGCTTTCTTT	CSVVGSATEAFF
TRBV20-1	TRBJ1-2	.	.	TGCAGTGCTAGAGACGAGTCGGGGTATGGCTACACCTTC	CSARDESGYGYTF
TRBV28	TRBJ2-1	many	.	TGTGCCAGCAGTAACTACAATGAGCAGTTCTTC	CASSNYNEQFF
TRBV29-1	TRBJ2-7	few	.	TGCAGCGTTTATTTTGTGGGTGAGCAGTACTTC	CSVYFVGEQYF
TRBV12-3/TRBV12-4	TRBJ1-1	.	.	TGTGCCAGCAGTTGGGGAGCCTTGAACACTGAAGCTTTCTTT	CASSWGALNTEAFF
TRBV19	TRBJ2-5	.	.	TGTGCCAGTAGTATAGTAGGCAGGACCCAAGAGACCCAGTACTTC	CASSIVGRTQETQYF
TRBV19	TRBJ2-7	few	.	TGTGCCAGTAGTATAGATTCCGGGGGCGAGCAGTACTTC	CASSIDSGGEQYF
TRBV5-1	TRBJ2-7	many	.	TGCGCCAGCAGCTTGGGTACAGGGTTCGCGCAGTACTTC	CASSLGTGFAQYF
TRBV7-7	TRBJ2-1	.	TRBD2	TGTGCTAGCAGCCCCATTCCCCGGGGGGATCCCTATTTC	CASSPIPRGDPYF
TRBV29-1	TRBJ1-2	.	.	TGCAGCGCTCAGCGGCCGACCTATGGCTACACCTTC	CSAQRPTYGYTF
TRBV4-2	TRBJ2-5	.	.	TGTGCCAGCAGCCAGGGGCAGGGGTGGCAAGAGACCCAGTACTTC	CASSQGQGWQETQYF
TRBV2	TRBJ1-2	few	.	TGTGCCAGCAGTGAAGCCGAAATAAGTGGCTACACCTTC	CASSEAEISGYTF
TRBV20-1	TRBJ2-5	few	TRBD2	TGCAGTGCTAGAAGACTAGCGGCGATCCAAGAGACCCAGTACTTC	CSARRLAAIQETQYF
TRBV6-5	TRBJ1-2	.	.	TGTGCCAGCAGGCAGGGGCGGGGAACCTATGGCTACACCTTC	CASRQGRGTYGYTF
TRBV20-1	TRBJ2-1	.	.	TGCAGTGCTAGAACGGGGCGATCCTACAATGAGCAGTTCTTC	CSARTGRSYNEQFF